Here is one TCR beta chain with its context. Its antigen is still unknown. This entry is derived from a study of cytotoxic CD8 clonotypes in ibrutinib-treated CLL. Findings of the study overall: Clonality went higher at ibrutinib response and then dropped back toward baseline at progression.

Clones were sequenced by immunoSEQ multiplex PCR, and TCRdb holds only the in-frame ones, with some missing. This sample has 130,000 or so clones, with 60% to 85% found just once. The TCR sequence derives from a human donor with chronic lymphocytic leukemia. The sample in question was PBMCs, obtained after 12 months of ibrutinib treatment.

The CDR3 region has the DNA TGTGCCAGCAGTTTAAAGTCCTACGAGCAGTACTTC. This codes for CASSLKSYEQYF. The chain combines TRBV27 with TRBJ2-7, with D uncertain. Trimming left V 2 bases short and J 1 base short, with 3 bases between. There are 12 residues in the CDR3. From germline, CDR1 is MNHEY and CDR2 SMNVEV (reference sequence).